A selection of T cell receptor beta chains follows, all from one sample in a study of CD8 T cells in ankylosing spondylitis. TCRdb reanalysed the 5' RACE reads using MiXCR and keeps one entry per CDR3 protein. The sample contains 800,000 to 900,000 distinct CDR3 sequences, 12% of which appear only once. The sequenced sample was blood, either unsorted or a sorted T cell fraction (not recorded which). The receptors here all came from a male donor with ankylosing spondylitis. Both conserved end residues are part of each CDR3. The order of the fields is D gene, J gene, clone size, V gene, CDR3 DNA, CDR3 protein. The D gene is left open where the match is weak. Where a row states a size, it is once, few, many or the class of an expanded clone; other rows omit it.

d_call: TRBD1; j_call: TRBJ2-7; clone_size: .; v_call: TRBV6-2/TRBV6-3; cdr3_nt: TGTGCCAGCAGCGACAGGGTGAGGTTCTACGAGCAGTACTTC; cdr3_aa: CASSDRVRFYEQYF
d_call: .; j_call: TRBJ1-2; clone_size: .; v_call: TRBV6-6; cdr3_nt: TGTGCCAGCAAGAGCCTACTCTATGGCTACACCTTC; cdr3_aa: CASKSLLYGYTF
d_call: .; j_call: TRBJ2-5; clone_size: .; v_call: TRBV20-1; cdr3_nt: TGCAGTGCTAGCGGGGCCCGAAAGACCCAGTACTTC; cdr3_aa: CSASGARKTQYF
d_call: .; j_call: TRBJ1-2; clone_size: .; v_call: TRBV7-9; cdr3_nt: TGTGCCAGCAGCGTCACAGGGATGGACTATGGCTACACCTTC; cdr3_aa: CASSVTGMDYGYTF
d_call: TRBD2; j_call: TRBJ2-7; clone_size: .; v_call: TRBV12-3/TRBV12-4; cdr3_nt: TGTGCCAGCAGTTTAACACGAACTAGCGGGAGCTCCTACGAGCAGTACTTC; cdr3_aa: CASSLTRTSGSSYEQYF
d_call: TRBD2; j_call: TRBJ2-7; clone_size: few; v_call: TRBV5-4; cdr3_nt: TGTGCCAGCAGCTTGGGGGGACTAGCGGGAGCTACCGAGCAGTACTTC; cdr3_aa: CASSLGGLAGATEQYF
d_call: .; j_call: TRBJ1-1; clone_size: few; v_call: TRBV11-1; cdr3_nt: TGTGCCAGCAGCCTGGACCGATTCAAAGAAGCTTTCTTT; cdr3_aa: CASSLDRFKEAFF
d_call: .; j_call: TRBJ2-1; clone_size: .; v_call: TRBV7-2; cdr3_nt: TGTGCCAGCAGCTTAGTTATGGCAGGCCAGCAGTTCTTC; cdr3_aa: CASSLVMAGQQFF
d_call: .; j_call: TRBJ2-7; clone_size: few; v_call: TRBV5-1; cdr3_nt: TGCGCCAGCAGCTTGAAGGGGCGAATGGCCCACGAGCAGTACTTC; cdr3_aa: CASSLKGRMAHEQYF
d_call: .; j_call: TRBJ2-7; clone_size: .; v_call: TRBV29-1; cdr3_nt: TGCAGCGTTAAAAACAGGGTAGGGAGGGGCGAGCAGTACTTC; cdr3_aa: CSVKNRVGRGEQYF
d_call: .; j_call: TRBJ1-2; clone_size: .; v_call: TRBV12-3/TRBV12-4; cdr3_nt: TGTGCCAGCAGTGATACAGGGCAAGGACTCTATGGCTACACCTTC; cdr3_aa: CASSDTGQGLYGYTF
d_call: .; j_call: TRBJ2-2; clone_size: .; v_call: TRBV20-1; cdr3_nt: TGCAGTGCTAGAGATCGACTGGGGGGAACCGGGGAGCTGTTTTTT; cdr3_aa: CSARDRLGGTGELFF
d_call: .; j_call: TRBJ2-3; clone_size: many; v_call: TRBV20-1; cdr3_nt: TGCAGTGCCCTGCCCCAGCGGAGTAGCACAGATACGCAGTATTTT; cdr3_aa: CSALPQRSSTDTQYF
d_call: TRBD2; j_call: TRBJ2-3; clone_size: .; v_call: TRBV20-1; cdr3_nt: TGCAGTGCTAGACCCCCCCAGGGACTAGCGGGGTCCACAGATACGCAGTATTTT; cdr3_aa: CSARPPQGLAGSTDTQYF
d_call: .; j_call: TRBJ2-7; clone_size: many; v_call: TRBV14; cdr3_nt: TGTGCCAGCAGCCCGGTGACTAGTAACTACGAGCAGTACTTC; cdr3_aa: CASSPVTSNYEQYF
d_call: .; j_call: TRBJ1-1; clone_size: many; v_call: TRBV6-2/TRBV6-3; cdr3_nt: TGTGCCAGCAGTTACTCGCCAACAAGGAACACTGAAGCTTTCTTT; cdr3_aa: CASSYSPTRNTEAFF
d_call: .; j_call: TRBJ1-6; clone_size: few; v_call: TRBV20-1; cdr3_nt: TGCAGTGCTACCCACGGGCCTCTGACCTCACCCCTCCACTTT; cdr3_aa: CSATHGPLTSPLHF
d_call: .; j_call: TRBJ2-7; clone_size: few; v_call: TRBV15; cdr3_nt: TGTGCCACCAGCAGAGGGGGGACGGGCGAGCAGTACTTC; cdr3_aa: CATSRGGTGEQYF
d_call: .; j_call: TRBJ2-1; clone_size: few; v_call: TRBV5-8; cdr3_nt: TGTGCCAGCAGCTTGATCCTGACTGGGCAGTTCTTC; cdr3_aa: CASSLILTGQFF
d_call: .; j_call: TRBJ1-2; clone_size: few; v_call: TRBV20-1; cdr3_nt: TGCAGTGCTATACAGGGTTTGGCAGGCTACACCTTC; cdr3_aa: CSAIQGLAGYTF
d_call: TRBD1; j_call: TRBJ1-6; clone_size: few; v_call: TRBV7-2; cdr3_nt: TGTGCCAGCAGCTTAGAGTGGACAGGGGGAGGGTCACCCCTCCACTTT; cdr3_aa: CASSLEWTGGGSPLHF
d_call: .; j_call: TRBJ2-1; clone_size: .; v_call: TRBV5-1; cdr3_nt: TGCGCCAGCAGCCATGGACAGTTTCTTAATTTGGATGAGCAGTTCTTC; cdr3_aa: CASSHGQFLNLDEQFF
d_call: .; j_call: TRBJ1-6; clone_size: few; v_call: TRBV20-1; cdr3_nt: TGCAGTGCTAGAGATCTCGGGGGACGGGAAGGGATGGATTCACCCCTCCACTTT; cdr3_aa: CSARDLGGREGMDSPLHF
d_call: .; j_call: TRBJ1-2; clone_size: many; v_call: TRBV7-2; cdr3_nt: TGTGCCAGCAGCCCAGGGACACCTTATGGCTACACCTTC; cdr3_aa: CASSPGTPYGYTF
d_call: .; j_call: TRBJ2-5; clone_size: few; v_call: TRBV12-3/TRBV12-4; cdr3_nt: TGTGCCAGCAGTAGCCTCGTGGGGGAGACCCAGTACTTC; cdr3_aa: CASSSLVGETQYF
d_call: .; j_call: TRBJ1-5; clone_size: few; v_call: TRBV28; cdr3_nt: TGTGCCAGCAGTTTTAGGTCAGGGATTCAGCCCCAGCATTTT; cdr3_aa: CASSFRSGIQPQHF
d_call: .; j_call: TRBJ2-5; clone_size: .; v_call: TRBV7-7; cdr3_nt: TGTGCTAGCAGCTCTCAGGGGCGCCAAGAGACCCAGTACTTC; cdr3_aa: CASSSQGRQETQYF
d_call: TRBD1; j_call: TRBJ2-5; clone_size: few; v_call: TRBV20-1; cdr3_nt: TGCAGTGCTAGAGACCCCGCGACAGGGCAAGAGACCCAGTACTTC; cdr3_aa: CSARDPATGQETQYF
d_call: .; j_call: TRBJ2-7; clone_size: .; v_call: TRBV9; cdr3_nt: TGTGCCAGCAGCCTCCCCCAGGAAAGCAAGCAGTACTTC; cdr3_aa: CASSLPQESKQYF
d_call: .; j_call: TRBJ2-1; clone_size: .; v_call: TRBV24-1; cdr3_nt: TGTGCCACCAGTGACCCAACTCTGAGCTCCTGCAATGAGCAGTTCTTC; cdr3_aa: CATSDPTLSSCNEQFF
d_call: .; j_call: TRBJ1-5; clone_size: many; v_call: TRBV20-1; cdr3_nt: TGCAGTGCTGCGGCCCTCCCACTTCAGCCCCAGCATTTT; cdr3_aa: CSAAALPLQPQHF
d_call: TRBD1; j_call: TRBJ2-1; clone_size: .; v_call: TRBV4-2; cdr3_nt: TGTGCCAGCAGCCGGGATCAGGGGGAGTACTACAATGAGCAGTTCTTC; cdr3_aa: CASSRDQGEYYNEQFF
d_call: .; j_call: TRBJ1-6; clone_size: .; v_call: TRBV9; cdr3_nt: TGTGCCAGCAGCGTAGGACGGACAGATAATTCACCCCTCCACTTT; cdr3_aa: CASSVGRTDNSPLHF
d_call: .; j_call: TRBJ2-4; clone_size: .; v_call: TRBV24-1; cdr3_nt: TGTGCCACCAGTGATCCCAGAGGTGGGACCAAAAACATTCAGTACTTC; cdr3_aa: CATSDPRGGTKNIQYF
d_call: TRBD1; j_call: TRBJ1-1; clone_size: many; v_call: TRBV7-2; cdr3_nt: TGTGCCAGCAGCTACGTGGGACAGGCTGATGAAGCTTTCTTT; cdr3_aa: CASSYVGQADEAFF
d_call: .; j_call: TRBJ2-1; clone_size: few; v_call: TRBV27; cdr3_nt: TGTGCCATCTCCAGCTCCTACAATGAGCAGTTCTTC; cdr3_aa: CAISSSYNEQFF
d_call: .; j_call: TRBJ1-1; clone_size: few; v_call: TRBV6-2/TRBV6-3; cdr3_nt: TGTGCCAGCAGTTATGGTCGAAGCTGGAACACTGAAGCTTTCTTT; cdr3_aa: CASSYGRSWNTEAFF
d_call: TRBD2; j_call: TRBJ2-1; clone_size: few; v_call: TRBV7-2; cdr3_nt: TGTGCCAGCAGCACGACTAGCGGGGCCTACAATGAGCAGTTCTTC; cdr3_aa: CASSTTSGAYNEQFF
d_call: .; j_call: TRBJ1-2; clone_size: many; v_call: TRBV4-3; cdr3_nt: TGCGCCAGCAGCCAAGATCGACTCCCTCTGAGGCTGGCTCATGGCTACACCTTC; cdr3_aa: CASSQDRLPLRLAHGYTF
d_call: .; j_call: TRBJ2-5; clone_size: .; v_call: TRBV20-1; cdr3_nt: TGCAGTCAGGGACTCCGAGGAGAGACCCAGTACTTC; cdr3_aa: CSQGLRGETQYF
d_call: .; j_call: TRBJ2-1; clone_size: .; v_call: TRBV19; cdr3_nt: TGTGCCAGCCAAGGCGGGACTGCACGCAATGAGCAGTTCTTC; cdr3_aa: CASQGGTARNEQFF
d_call: TRBD1; j_call: TRBJ1-2; clone_size: .; v_call: TRBV29-1; cdr3_nt: TGCAGCGTTACCTCGGGACAGGGGGCCTATGGCTACACCTTC; cdr3_aa: CSVTSGQGAYGYTF
d_call: .; j_call: TRBJ2-3; clone_size: .; v_call: TRBV2; cdr3_nt: TGTGCCAGCAGTGAAGCGCTTCGAAAAGATACGCAGTATTTT; cdr3_aa: CASSEALRKDTQYF
d_call: .; j_call: TRBJ1-5; clone_size: many; v_call: TRBV5-1; cdr3_nt: TGCGCCAGCAGCCCCGAATCATCTGAGCCCCAGCATTTT; cdr3_aa: CASSPESSEPQHF
d_call: .; j_call: TRBJ1-2; clone_size: .; v_call: TRBV7-2; cdr3_nt: TGTGCCAGCAGCTTCACAGTTTACTATGGCTACACCTTC; cdr3_aa: CASSFTVYYGYTF
d_call: TRBD1; j_call: TRBJ1-3; clone_size: few; v_call: TRBV5-1; cdr3_nt: TGCGCCAGCAGCAGGCGAGCCGGGACAGAATCTGGAAACACCATATATTTT; cdr3_aa: CASSRRAGTESGNTIYF
d_call: .; j_call: TRBJ2-7; clone_size: many; v_call: TRBV29-1; cdr3_nt: TGCAGCGTGTTACGGGGGTTCGACGAGCAGTACTTC; cdr3_aa: CSVLRGFDEQYF
d_call: TRBD1; j_call: TRBJ2-5; clone_size: .; v_call: TRBV5-1; cdr3_nt: TGCGCCAGCAGACTGCCCGGACAGGGAAAGGAGACCCAGTACTTC; cdr3_aa: CASRLPGQGKETQYF
d_call: .; j_call: TRBJ1-1; clone_size: .; v_call: TRBV20-1; cdr3_nt: TGCAGTGCTAGTCGGTCTCGGCAGGTAAACACTGAAGCTTTCTTT; cdr3_aa: CSASRSRQVNTEAFF
d_call: .; j_call: TRBJ1-3; clone_size: .; v_call: TRBV12-3/TRBV12-4; cdr3_nt: TGTGCCAGCAACCTTAGCCCTGAGACAGACTCTGGAAACACCATATATTTT; cdr3_aa: CASNLSPETDSGNTIYF
d_call: .; j_call: TRBJ1-2; clone_size: many; v_call: TRBV20-1; cdr3_nt: TGCAGTGCTAGGGAGCGGAAGCCCGATGCTAACTATGGCTACACCTTC; cdr3_aa: CSARERKPDANYGYTF
d_call: .; j_call: TRBJ1-2; clone_size: few; v_call: TRBV9; cdr3_nt: TGTGCCAGCAGCGTCCGGGACACGGTATATGGCTACACCTTC; cdr3_aa: CASSVRDTVYGYTF
d_call: .; j_call: TRBJ2-7; clone_size: .; v_call: TRBV7-2; cdr3_nt: TGTGCCAGCACCACAGCCAGGGGAATGGACGAGCAGTACTTC; cdr3_aa: CASTTARGMDEQYF
d_call: TRBD1; j_call: TRBJ2-6; clone_size: few; v_call: TRBV18; cdr3_nt: TGTGCCAGCTCACCAGCGATAGGACAGGGGAGTTCATCCTCTGGGGCCAACGTCCTGACTTTC; cdr3_aa: CASSPAIGQGSSSSGANVLTF
d_call: .; j_call: TRBJ1-2; clone_size: many; v_call: TRBV20-1; cdr3_nt: TGCAGTGCTAGAGATGGGGGGCTCTCCTATGGCTACACCTTC; cdr3_aa: CSARDGGLSYGYTF
d_call: TRBD2; j_call: TRBJ2-1; clone_size: many; v_call: TRBV7-2; cdr3_nt: TGTGCCAGCAGCCTGACTAGCGGGGGGTGGTATAATGAGCAGTTCTTC; cdr3_aa: CASSLTSGGWYNEQFF
d_call: TRBD2; j_call: TRBJ2-3; clone_size: .; v_call: TRBV9; cdr3_nt: TGTGCCAGCAGCGTCGGCCGTAGCGGGGTGGGCACAGATACGCAGTATTTT; cdr3_aa: CASSVGRSGVGTDTQYF
d_call: TRBD1; j_call: TRBJ1-2; clone_size: .; v_call: TRBV27; cdr3_nt: TGTGCCAGCAGCTCAGGGGGTGTGCACTATGGCTACACCTTC; cdr3_aa: CASSSGGVHYGYTF
d_call: .; j_call: TRBJ2-7; clone_size: .; v_call: TRBV20-1; cdr3_nt: TGCAGTGCTAGGGGTTTAGGGACCGCGGGCGAGCAGTACTTC; cdr3_aa: CSARGLGTAGEQYF
d_call: .; j_call: TRBJ2-7; clone_size: many; v_call: TRBV29-1; cdr3_nt: TGCAGCGTTGCTTCCACCTACGAGCAGTACTTC; cdr3_aa: CSVASTYEQYF